This TCR beta chain stems from a study of vaccination and CD4 T cells after COVID-19. Study overall: Each control was exposed to a CEFX pool, an HIV-1 Nef pool, or no peptide at all.

Once obtained from cultured CD4+ T cells, the DNA was sequenced using the Oncomine TCR Beta short-read assay. TCRdb itself ran the PCR reads through MiXCR, one entry per CDR3 protein. The sample records under 25,000 distinct CDR3 sequences, roughly 70% being singletons. Treatment of the sample: roughly ten-day PBMC culture with coronavirus spike peptide pools or control peptides (ViraFEST assay). General observations from the study: SARS-CoV-2-reactive clonotypes showed a nonsignificant median rise from about 20 to 38.

Comment on this clonotype: What it binds is not known.

The receptor was isolated from a human donor who had recovered from COVID-19. What was sequenced was CD4+ T cells from blood, cultured in vitro.

The DNA of the CDR3 is TGTGCCAGTAGTATAGCTCTAGCGGGAGGGACCGGGGAGCTGTTTTTT. Protein product: CASSIALAGGTGELFF. The chain recombines TRBV19 with TRBJ2-2; 12 bases match TRBD2. The CDR3 has 16 residues. From germline, CDR1 is LNHDA and CDR2 SQIVND (reference sequence). With 1 base clipped from V and 5 bases from J, the junction kept 2 bases outside the gene matches.